This is a list of T cell receptor beta chains from one sample in a study of blood T cell repertoires in COVID-19. Using immunoSEQ multiplex PCR, the repertoire was profiled, and TCRdb retains in-frame clones only, with some absent. Of approximately 100,000 clones listed, 80% to 90% are singletons. Source material: peripheral blood. Source of these receptors: an elderly woman with acute or convalescent COVID-19. Each CDR3 is given with its conserved first and last residue. D genes are given only for firm matches. Not every row has a clone size; where given, it reads once, few, many or a size class.

J: TRBJ2-2; V: TRBV7-2; size: NA; D: NA; CDR3: CATFGRNTGELFF; DNA: TGTGCCACGTTTGGGAGGAACACCGGGGAGCTGTTTTTT
J: TRBJ1-3; V: TRBV4-3; size: once; D: NA; CDR3: CASSQGEQHEGNTIYF; DNA: TGCGCCAGCAGCCAAGGGGAGCAGCACGAAGGAAACACCATATATTTT
J: TRBJ1-5; V: TRBV21-1; size: once; D: NA; CDR3: CASSKEQGDQPQHF; DNA: TGTGCCAGCAGCAAGGAACAGGGAGATCAGCCCCAGCATTTT
J: TRBJ2-3; V: TRBV9; size: NA; D: TRBD2; CDR3: CASSPRIRTSGGETQYF; DNA: TGTGCCAGCAGCCCCCGTATCAGGACTAGCGGGGGCGAAACGCAGTATTTT
J: TRBJ2-1; V: TRBV19; size: NA; D: TRBD2; CDR3: CASNAGGLYNEQFF; DNA: TGTGCCAGTAACGCGGGGGGGCTATACAATGAGCAGTTCTTC
J: TRBJ1-1; V: TRBV4-2; size: NA; D: NA; CDR3: CASSHQMSNTEAFF; DNA: TGTGCCAGCAGCCATCAGATGTCGAACACTGAAGCTTTCTTT
J: TRBJ2-7; V: TRBV4-1; size: NA; D: NA; CDR3: CASSHPEGSQYEQYF; DNA: TGCGCCAGCAGCCATCCGGAGGGGTCGCAATACGAGCAGTACTTC
J: TRBJ1-6; V: TRBV11-2; size: NA; D: TRBD1; CDR3: CASSLTDPGTVNSPLHF; DNA: TGTGCCAGCAGCCTCACCGACCCCGGGACAGTAAATTCACCCCTCCACTTT
J: TRBJ1-5; V: TRBV19; size: NA; D: NA; CDR3: CASMTGRYSNQPQHF; DNA: TGTGCCAGTATGACTGGAAGATATAGCAATCAGCCCCAGCATTTT
J: TRBJ1-2; V: TRBV10-3; size: NA; D: NA; CDR3: CAISESNKERGYTF; DNA: TGTGCCATCAGTGAGTCGAATAAAGAGAGGGGCTACACCTTC
J: TRBJ1-2; V: TRBV5-6; size: NA; D: NA; CDR3: CASSFTGFDYGYTF; DNA: TGTGCCAGCAGCTTCACGGGGTTTGACTATGGCTACACCTTC
J: TRBJ1-4; V: TRBV30; size: NA; D: NA; CDR3: CAWSGGGKLFF; DNA: TGTGCCTGGAGTGGGGGGGGGAAACTGTTTTTT
J: TRBJ1-5; V: TRBV6-2/TRBV6-3; size: NA; D: NA; CDR3: CASSYPGNQPQHF; DNA: TGTGCCAGCAGTTATCCGGGGAATCAGCCCCAGCATTTT
J: TRBJ1-1; V: TRBV6-2/TRBV6-3; size: NA; D: NA; CDR3: CASSRTANTEAFF; DNA: TGTGCCAGCAGTCGGACAGCGAACACTGAAGCTTTCTTT
J: TRBJ1-2; V: TRBV6-6; size: NA; D: TRBD1; CDR3: CASSRSPGQRSANYGYTF; DNA: TGTGCCAGCAGTCGATCTCCGGGACAGAGATCTGCTAACTATGGCTACACCTTC
J: TRBJ1-2; V: TRBV13; size: NA; D: NA; CDR3: CASSQTAGEGYGYTF; DNA: TGTGCCAGCAGCCAAACGGCGGGGGAAGGCTATGGCTACACCTTC
J: TRBJ2-5; V: TRBV7-9; size: NA; D: TRBD1; CDR3: CASSPPGQNSETQYF; DNA: TGTGCCAGCAGCCCCCCGGGACAGAACTCGGAGACCCAGTACTTC
J: TRBJ1-5; V: TRBV6-5; size: NA; D: NA; CDR3: CATLAPGYSNQPQHF; DNA: TGTGCCACCCTCGCTCCGGGATACTCAAATCAGCCCCAGCATTTT
J: TRBJ2-2; V: TRBV5-4; size: NA; D: NA; CDR3: CASSLGGGSGELFF; DNA: TGTGCCAGCAGCTTGGGCGGGGGCTCCGGGGAGCTGTTTTTT
J: TRBJ2-2; V: TRBV27; size: NA; D: TRBD1; CDR3: CASTRARGLNTGELFF; DNA: TGTGCCAGCACGAGGGCCAGGGGGTTGAACACCGGGGAGCTGTTTTTT
J: TRBJ1-5; V: TRBV6-5; size: NA; D: NA; CDR3: CASSNGQSNQPQHF; DNA: TGTGCCAGCAGTAACGGACAGAGCAATCAGCCCCAGCATTTT
J: TRBJ1-2; V: TRBV6-2/TRBV6-3; size: NA; D: TRBD1; CDR3: CASSFRQGYYGYTF; DNA: TGTGCCAGCAGCTTTCGACAGGGGTACTATGGCTACACCTTC
J: TRBJ1-6; V: TRBV15; size: once; D: NA; CDR3: CATSWEDNNNSPLHF; DNA: TGTGCCACCAGCTGGGAGGACAATAATAATTCACCCCTCCACTTT
J: TRBJ1-4; V: TRBV30; size: NA; D: NA; CDR3: CAWMRDSFATNEKLFF; DNA: TGTGCCTGGATGCGGGACTCATTTGCAACTAATGAAAAACTGTTTTTT
J: TRBJ1-3; V: TRBV6-5; size: once; D: TRBD1; CDR3: CASRYRGLSGNTIYF; DNA: TGTGCCAGCAGATACAGGGGGCTCTCTGGAAACACCATATATTTT
J: TRBJ2-5; V: TRBV19; size: NA; D: TRBD1; CDR3: CASSAGTGRSETQYF; DNA: TGTGCCAGTAGTGCCGGGACAGGGAGAAGCGAGACCCAGTACTTC
J: TRBJ2-7; V: TRBV6-5; size: NA; D: NA; CDR3: CASSLDAGPSYEQYF; DNA: TGTGCCAGCAGCCTTGATGCCGGTCCTTCCTACGAGCAGTACTTC
J: TRBJ2-2; V: TRBV10-3; size: once; D: NA; CDR3: CATSGDTGELFF; DNA: TGTGCCACTTCAGGGGACACCGGGGAGCTGTTTTTT
J: TRBJ2-2; V: TRBV7-9; size: once; D: TRBD1; CDR3: CASTQNTGASGTGELFF; DNA: TGTGCCAGCACCCAAAACACAGGGGCTTCAGGCACCGGGGAGCTGTTTTTT
J: TRBJ1-6; V: TRBV7-6; size: NA; D: TRBD1; CDR3: CASSGEKARTGDSPLHF; DNA: TGTGCCAGCAGCGGAGAGAAGGCGCGGACAGGGGATTCACCCCTCCACTTT
J: TRBJ1-1; V: TRBV6-6; size: NA; D: NA; CDR3: CASSYSFFGENTEAFF; DNA: TGTGCCAGCAGTTACTCTTTTTTTGGAGAGAACACTGAAGCTTTCTTT
J: TRBJ1-6; V: TRBV27; size: NA; D: TRBD1; CDR3: CASGRTGPRNSPLHF; DNA: TGTGCCAGCGGGAGGACAGGCCCGAGGAATTCACCCCTCCACTTT
J: TRBJ2-2; V: TRBV30; size: NA; D: TRBD2; CDR3: CAWSEQGRATGELFF; DNA: TGTGCCTGGAGTGAACAAGGGAGGGCCACCGGGGAGCTGTTTTTT
J: TRBJ2-2; V: TRBV27; size: NA; D: NA; CDR3: CASNKDGTPNTGELFF; DNA: TGTGCCAGCAACAAAGACGGGACTCCCAACACCGGGGAGCTGTTTTTT
J: TRBJ1-1; V: TRBV7-9; size: NA; D: TRBD1; CDR3: CASSRPGQGAEAFF; DNA: TGTGCCAGCAGCCGTCCCGGACAGGGGGCTGAAGCTTTCTTT
J: TRBJ2-7; V: TRBV3-1/TRBV3-2; size: NA; D: NA; CDR3: CASSSTRGDTLSYEQYF; DNA: TGTGCCAGCAGCTCAACCAGGGGGGATACCCTCTCCTACGAGCAGTACTTC
J: TRBJ1-4; V: TRBV29-1; size: NA; D: NA; CDR3: CSVTLRGFANEKLFF; DNA: TGCAGCGTCACCCTTCGGGGGTTTGCTAATGAAAAACTGTTTTTT
J: TRBJ1-4; V: TRBV30; size: NA; D: NA; CDR3: CAWSMRSVGSEKLFF; DNA: TGTGCCTGGAGTATGAGGAGTGTGGGTAGTGAAAAACTGTTTTTT
J: TRBJ2-1; V: TRBV29-1; size: NA; D: TRBD2; CDR3: CSVEDLASGGVYNEQFF; DNA: TGCAGCGTTGAAGACCTAGCCAGCGGGGGAGTCTACAATGAGCAGTTCTTC
J: TRBJ2-1; V: TRBV9; size: NA; D: NA; CDR3: CASSRENEQFF; DNA: TGTGCCAGCAGCCGAGAGAATGAGCAGTTCTTC
J: TRBJ1-2; V: TRBV5-4; size: NA; D: TRBD1; CDR3: CASSDATGRGGYTF; DNA: TGTGCCAGCAGCGACGCGACAGGGCGAGGTGGCTACACCTTC
J: TRBJ2-7; V: TRBV3-1/TRBV3-2; size: once; D: TRBD2; CDR3: CASSTSGRTYEQYF; DNA: TGTGCCAGCAGTACTAGCGGGCGGACCTACGAGCAGTACTTC
J: TRBJ2-2; V: TRBV28; size: NA; D: NA; CDR3: CASSYRALAGELFF; DNA: TGTGCCAGCAGTTACAGAGCCCTGGCCGGGGAGCTGTTTTTT
J: TRBJ2-7; V: TRBV30; size: NA; D: TRBD2; CDR3: CAWTSGSYEQYF; DNA: TGTGCCTGGACTAGCGGCTCCTACGAGCAGTACTTC
J: TRBJ2-2; V: TRBV9; size: NA; D: NA; CDR3: CASSSRGRNTGELFF; DNA: TGTGCCAGCAGCTCTAGGGGCCGGAACACCGGGGAGCTGTTTTTT